The next 4 T cell receptor beta chains were all read from a single sample in a study of T cells in Graves' hyperthyroidism and ophthalmopathy. Authors of the study amplified TCR beta CDR3 regions from RNA transcripts. A set of HTBI primers served as the primers for a first-round RT-PCR of the TCR CDR3. MiXCR was run by TCRdb on the multiplex PCR reads, yielding one entry per CDR3 protein. The repertoire consists of 280,000 or so distinct CDR3 sequences, with 12% to 15% occurring once and the leading ten covering 30% to 35%. Sequenced input: blood. These receptors were collected from a woman in her 50s with Graves' hyperthyroidism that later progressed to Graves' ophthalmopathy.

In this sample, this clonotype turned up many times. The gene calls are TRBV20-1 and TRBJ2-7; 7 bases align to TRBD2. The V gene end was trimmed by 4 bases and the J gene end by 0 bases; junction bases not matched to a gene: 3. The CDR3 spans 13 residues. Germline-derived CDR1 and CDR2 are DFQATT and SNEGSKA (reference sequence). The CDR3 DNA follows: TGCAGTGCTATAGCGGGTTTCTCCTACGAGCAGTACTTC. Translating gives CSAIAGFSYEQYF.

This clonotype was found a few times. The rearrangement links TRBV20-1 to TRBJ1-2; no firm D call. Germline V gives CDR1 DFQATT, CDR2 SNEGSKA (reference sequence). There are 11 residues in the CDR3. Trimming pared 7 bases from V and 0 bases from J, leaving 6 bases between. The chain's CDR3 is CSVVANYGYTF. DNA for the CDR3: TGCAGTGTCGTCGCTAACTATGGCTACACCTTC.

This clonotype was detected many times. The rearrangement joins TRBV10-3 to TRBJ2-1, with TRBD2 matching over 8 bases. Trimming cost V 0 bases and J 0 bases; bases outside gene matches: 13. CDR3 length: 20 residues. The germline V gene encodes CDR1 ENHRY and CDR2 SYGVKD. The CDR3 DNA sequence: TGTGCCATCAGTGAGTCCCCGGGTCGGCTAGCGGGCAGCTCCTACAATGAGCAGTTCTTC. Translating gives CAISESPGRLAGSSYNEQFF.

The genes are TRBV6-5 and TRBJ2-3, with TRBD2 matching 7 bases. Germline V lookup: CDR1 MNHEY, CDR2 SVGAGI. The CDR3 is made up of 17 amino acids. Trimming at V came to 0 bases and at J to 8 bases, leaving 14 bases not matched to a gene. CDR3 sequence: CASSYSGVAGAAGTQYF. CDR3 nucleotide sequence: TGTGCCAGCAGTTACTCGGGAGTTGCGGGAGCCGCCGGTACGCAGTATTTT.